This TCR beta chain was identified in a study of T cells expressing NK-cell markers. Study-wide background: Cells sorted as CD3+CD56+NKG2C+, CD3+CD56+NKG2C- and CD3+CD56-NKG2C+ T cells supplied the TCR beta repertoires.

The CDR3 is made up of 13 amino acids. Germline CDR1 SGHRS, CDR2 YFSETQ. 5'RACE template switching with UMIs produced the TCR beta cDNA. TCRdb re-called the 5' RACE reads and gives one entry per CDR3 protein, without DNA. The sample includes 450,000 to 600,000 distinct CDR3 sequences. The source is a man between 18 and 29 years old in good health. Sequenced input: blood T cells: a sorted CD56 or NKG2C T cell subset, CD4+ or CD8+ T cells, or bulk PBMC T cells (not recorded which). The V gene is TRBV5-1, the J gene TRBJ2-5; absent DNA, TCRdb's TRBD1 call cannot be checked. CDR3: CASSLLSQGQGYF.